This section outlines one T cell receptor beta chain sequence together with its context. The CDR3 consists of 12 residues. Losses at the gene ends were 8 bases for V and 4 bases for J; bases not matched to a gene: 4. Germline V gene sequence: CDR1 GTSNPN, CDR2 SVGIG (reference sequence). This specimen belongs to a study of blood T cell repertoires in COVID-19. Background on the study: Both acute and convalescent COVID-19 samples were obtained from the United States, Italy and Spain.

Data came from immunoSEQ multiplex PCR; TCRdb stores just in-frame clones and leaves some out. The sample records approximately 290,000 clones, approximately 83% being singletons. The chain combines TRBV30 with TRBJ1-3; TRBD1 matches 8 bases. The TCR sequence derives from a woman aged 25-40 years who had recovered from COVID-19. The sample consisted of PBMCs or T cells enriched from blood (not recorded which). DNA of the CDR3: TGTGCCGCCCAGGGGGCGGGAAACACCATATATTTT. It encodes CAAQGAGNTIYF.